Below, 16 T cell receptor beta chains from the same sample are listed, as sequenced in a study of T cell changes during pregnancy in multiple sclerosis. The method was immunoSEQ multiplex PCR; TCRdb's version includes in-frame clones alone and lacks a portion of them. The sample lists around 80,000 clones, approximately 95% occurring once. Sequenced here: peripheral blood, sampled in the second trimester of pregnancy. The source is a female donor in good health, enrolled as a control in a pregnancy study.

This chain connects TRBV27 to TRBJ2-1; the match to TRBD2 covers 7 bases. V was pared by 4 bases and J by 4 bases, with 13 bases of the junction left unmatched. The CDR3 extends over 17 amino acids. Germline V gene lookup returns CDR1 MNHEY and CDR2 SMNVEV (reference sequence). For the CDR3, the DNA is TGTGCCAGCAGTTCCGGCCCCGGCGCTAGCGGTTACAATGAGCAGTTCTTC. Its translation is CASSSGPGASGYNEQFF.

The chain recombines TRBV2 with TRBJ2-5; no definite D call. The CDR3 is made up of 13 amino acids. Trimming stripped 4 bases from V and 3 bases from J, with 9 bases between. Germline lookup yields CDR1 SNHLY and CDR2 FYNNEI. CDR3 nucleotides: TGTGCCAGCAGTGGGAACAGAAAAGAGACCCAGTACTTC. Protein product: CASSGNRKETQYF.

This clone appeared once. The chain is built from TRBV5-4 and TRBJ2-2; no clear D. The CDR3 runs to 15 residues. Germline V CDR1 and CDR2: SGHNT, YYREEE (reference sequence). Trimming pared 4 bases from V and 4 bases from J, leaving 14 bases between. Here the CDR3 DNA reads TGTGCCAGCAGCCCCCAAGTACTTGGCACCGGGGAGCTGTTTTTT. Translation: CASSPQVLGTGELFF.

The genes are TRBV7-9 and TRBJ2-7; 8 bases are shared with TRBD2. V dropped 0 bases and J dropped 0; count of bases not matched to a gene: 1. The V gene's germline CDR1 is SEHNR and CDR2 FQNEAQ (reference sequence). The CDR3 is made up of 15 amino acids. The CDR3 DNA reads TGTGCCAGCAGCTTAGCTAGCGGGGCCTCCTACGAGCAGTACTTC. It yields the protein CASSLASGASYEQYF.

The chain links TRBV11-2 to TRBJ2-7; 9 bases align to TRBD2. CDR3 length: 14 amino acids. CDR1 SGHAT and CDR2 FQNNGV come from the germline V gene. The ends lost 4 bases at V and 2 bases at J; junction bases unmatched: 3. The CDR3 coding sequence is TGTGCCAGCAGCTCCAGCGGGAGGCCCTACGAGCAGTACTTC. This codes for CASSSSGRPYEQYF.

V and J are TRBV6-5 and TRBJ2-7, with 8 bases aligning to TRBD1. The trim removed 0 bases at V and 4 bases at J, leaving 5 bases unmatched. CDR1 and CDR2 (germline): MNHEY, SVGAGI. The CDR3 has 15 amino acids. CDR3 amino acids: CASSYSIQGAYEQYF. The CDR3 DNA follows: TGTGCCAGCAGTTACTCGATCCAGGGGGCTTACGAGCAGTACTTC.

The chain combines TRBV7-8 with TRBJ2-7, with D possibly matching TRBD2 (6 bases). Trimming took 4 bases from V and 5 from J, leaving 18 bases between them. The CDR3 totals 15 residues. Germline V lookup: CDR1 SGHVS, CDR2 FQNEAQ. Here the CDR3 reads CASSSDAGTSHEQYF. The CDR3, as DNA: TGTGCCAGCAGCTCAGACGCAGGGACTTCCCACGAGCAGTACTTC.

This clone was observed a handful of times. The chain is built from TRBV28 and TRBJ2-1, with TRBD1 as a possible D gene (5 bases). The CDR3 sequence is 12 residues long. V was shortened by 4 bases and J by 7 bases, with 8 bases between the two germline ends. Germline V lookup: CDR1 MDHEN, CDR2 SYDVKM. CDR3 residues: CASSSRQNEQFF. CDR3 in DNA: TGTGCCAGCAGTTCCAGACAGAATGAGCAGTTCTTC.

CDR3 sequence reads: CSASLRGEQYF. The CDR3 DNA reads TGCAGTGCTAGTCTTCGGGGCGAGCAGTACTTC. The rearrangement uses TRBV20-1 and TRBJ2-7, with D possibly being TRBD2 (5 bases). Germline assignment: CDR1 DFQATT and CDR2 SNEGSKA (reference sequence). Trimming took off 3 bases at V and 6 bases at J, with 9 bases between the two ends. The CDR3 is made up of 11 amino acids.

The chain employs TRBV27 and TRBJ2-7; possibly TRBD2 for D (6 bases). This CDR3 region has 15 residues. V was pared by 2 bases and J by 4 bases, with 15 bases between. The V gene's germline CDR1 is MNHEY and CDR2 SMNVEV (reference sequence). CDR3 protein: CASSLAGGRLYEQYF. CDR3 coding DNA: TGTGCCAGCAGTTTAGCCGGGGGACGTCTTTACGAGCAGTACTTC.

This chain links TRBV15 with TRBJ1-5, with no clear D. Per the germline V gene, CDR1 is LNHNV and CDR2 is YYDKDF (reference sequence). The CDR3 has 15 residues. The V end lost 0 bases, the J end lost 7 bases, and 13 bases lay between the germline ends. The CDR3 region is CATSRDRLGGQPQHF. CDR3 coding DNA: TGTGCCACCAGCAGAGATAGGTTGGGAGGCCAGCCCCAGCATTTT.

V is TRBV5-1 and J is TRBJ1-4; D gene unclear. Trimming pared 4 bases from V and 3 bases from J, leaving 10 bases between. The CDR3 totals 14 residues. Germline V CDR1 and CDR2: SGHRS, YFSETQ. The DNA of the CDR3 is TGCGCCAGCAGCCCCCGGGAGTCTAATGAAAAACTGTTTTTT. Residues: CASSPRESNEKLFF.

CDR3: CAISESRRSSLEQYF. The CDR3 DNA reads TGTGCCATCAGTGAGTCACGGAGATCCAGTCTCGAGCAGTACTTC. V is TRBV10-3 and J is TRBJ2-7; D call uncertain. Deletions cut 0 bases from V and 6 bases from J, with 15 bases between. The germline V gene has CDR1 ENHRY and CDR2 SYGVKD. This CDR3 comprises 15 residues.

V and J are TRBV23-1 and TRBJ1-5, with D possibly being TRBD1 (6 bases). TRBV23-1 has ORF status, its function being uncertain. CDR3 length: 16 amino acids. Deletions cut 2 bases from V and 8 bases from J, with 19 bases between. Here the CDR3 DNA reads TGCGCCAGCAGTCAAGAGAGACAGGTATTGATAGAGCCCCAGCATTTT. It specifies CASSQERQVLIEPQHF.

The V gene is TRBV28, the J gene TRBJ2-1; TRBD2 might be the D (5 bases). The CDR3 contains 15 residues. The germline V gene encodes CDR1 MDHEN and CDR2 SYDVKM. V lost 2 bases to trimming and J lost 7 bases, with 15 bases between them. As DNA, the CDR3 is TGTGCCAGCAGTTTAGGTGGGAGAAAGGCGAATGAGCAGTTCTTC. It yields the protein CASSLGGRKANEQFF.

V gene TRBV4-1 combines with J gene TRBJ2-7, with 7 bases that match TRBD1. CDR1 MGHRA and CDR2 YSYEKL come from the germline V gene. Trimming removed 2 bases from V and 2 bases from J; junction bases left unmatched: 6. This CDR3 region has 15 residues. The CDR3 is CASSQRQGVPYEQYF. The CDR3 coding sequence is TGCGCCAGCAGCCAACGGCAGGGGGTCCCCTACGAGCAGTACTTC.